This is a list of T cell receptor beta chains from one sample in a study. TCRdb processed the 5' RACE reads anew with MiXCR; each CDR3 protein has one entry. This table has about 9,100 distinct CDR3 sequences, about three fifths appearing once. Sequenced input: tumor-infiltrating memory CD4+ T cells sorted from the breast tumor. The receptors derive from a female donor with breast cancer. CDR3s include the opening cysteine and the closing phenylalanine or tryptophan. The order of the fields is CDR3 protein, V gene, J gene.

CSVDYRGQVDTQYF,TRBV29-1,TRBJ2-3
CSARARDEGGSEQFF,TRBV20-1,TRBJ2-1
CASSSIDPREAFF,TRBV6-2/TRBV6-3,TRBJ1-1
CASSYDRDYEQYF,TRBV6-5,TRBJ2-7
CASSSNTGGADTEAFF,TRBV6-2/TRBV6-3,TRBJ1-1
CSARVSRGLSYEQYF,TRBV20-1,TRBJ2-7
CASSFGGGSGLYNEQFF,TRBV11-2,TRBJ2-1
CASSQDPTGVLSGNTIYF,TRBV4-3,TRBJ1-3
CASRAGNTNNSPLHF,TRBV6-5,TRBJ1-6
CASSWGAGTGELFF,TRBV5-1,TRBJ2-2
CASTLLSDGEQYF,TRBV9,TRBJ2-7
CATFRGGGPDNEQFF,TRBV12-3/TRBV12-4,TRBJ2-1
CASSYLQGNTEAFF,TRBV6-5,TRBJ1-1
CSASGSYSEQYF,TRBV20-1,TRBJ2-7
CASSSPSPGLLQETQYF,TRBV5-1,TRBJ2-5
CASSYAVDANYGYTF,TRBV5-1,TRBJ1-2
CASSPRTGYNTEAFF,TRBV5-1,TRBJ1-1
CASRLEGGNYEQYF,TRBV5-1,TRBJ2-7
CASKSASRTNYGYTF,TRBV6-2/TRBV6-3,TRBJ1-2
CASTFSGTSLYF,TRBV28,TRBJ2-3
CASSGGTSARMETQYF,TRBV5-1,TRBJ2-5
CSAMTASNEKLFF,TRBV20-1,TRBJ1-4
CSVSKGGLAEYEQYF,TRBV29-1,TRBJ2-7
CASSTSTGELFF,TRBV7-6,TRBJ2-2
CASSLGLNNEQFF,TRBV7-7,TRBJ2-1
CASRYRHIPAGELFF,TRBV5-1,TRBJ2-2
CASSSPPPGQGGYGYTF,TRBV11-2,TRBJ1-2
CSVKVGGVRSGTDTQYF,TRBV29-1,TRBJ2-3
CASRRPGTFYGYTF,TRBV5-1,TRBJ1-2
CAILKAGESTDTQYF,TRBV10-3,TRBJ2-3
CAISPQASSGNTIYF,TRBV10-3,TRBJ1-3
CASSSNTNTGELFF,TRBV7-3,TRBJ2-2
CASSGGGPTDTQYF,TRBV5-1,TRBJ2-3
CASSQPSRKDNEQYF,TRBV4-1,TRBJ2-7
CASSPPHGTGELFF,TRBV6-2/TRBV6-3,TRBJ2-2
CASSETRVAGELFF,TRBV6-1,TRBJ2-2
CASSRTVTYGYTF,TRBV18,TRBJ1-2
CASSYGSTGAMYTF,TRBV6-6,TRBJ1-2
CASSLRPGVNQPQHF,TRBV5-1,TRBJ1-5
CASAPWGRDTEAFF,TRBV12-5,TRBJ1-1
CSAPNLASGSYEQYF,TRBV20-1,TRBJ2-7
CASSQEVGAMGYTF,TRBV4-1,TRBJ1-2
CASSLEGGPTRDIQYF,TRBV13,TRBJ2-4
CASSSDRGGEQYF,TRBV6-5,TRBJ2-7
CASSPGQLQETQYF,TRBV5-8,TRBJ2-5
CASSPGLPSGELFF,TRBV6-2/TRBV6-3,TRBJ2-2